The 21 T cell receptor beta chains listed next were all sequenced from one sample in a study of blood T cells in healthy people across ages. Next came a second PCR, run for about 7 to 12 cycles, which used a sample-barcoded 5' primer along with a J-beta primer mix. TCRdb independently ran MiXCR on the 5' RACE reads; one entry per CDR3 protein. The table includes some 730,000 distinct CDR3 sequences, about 24% detected once. Material for sequencing was blood. All receptors come from an older man in good health.

This clonotype was counted only a few times. This chain uses TRBV20-1 with TRBJ2-3; TRBD1 aligns across 7 bases. V was clipped by 6 bases and J by 6 bases; unmatched bases: 15. The CDR3 is 15 residues long. Looked up from germline, CDR1 is DFQATT and CDR2 is SNEGSKA (reference sequence). The CDR3: CSAIRRDRLTDTQYF. In DNA form, the CDR3 reads TGCAGTGCGATACGACGGGACAGACTCACGGATACGCAGTATTTT.

This clonotype was seen at least ten times. DNA for the CDR3: TGCAGCGACGAGAAGGACGTTTTCATTCAGTACTTC. This gives the protein CSDEKDVFIQYF. The V gene is TRBV29-1, the J gene TRBJ2-4; D unresolved. The CDR3 is 12 amino acids. Germline V gives CDR1 SQVTM, CDR2 ANQGSEA. The ends were cut back, 7 bases at V and 9 bases at J, with 16 bases in the middle.

The chain has TRBV6-2 or TRBV6-3 and TRBJ1-5; TRBD1 is a possible D gene (5 bases). CDR3 length: 17 residues. Trimming took 7 bases from V and 0 from J, leaving 19 bases between them. Germline V gene data show CDR1 as MNHEY and CDR2 as SVGEGT. The CDR3 nucleotides are TGTGCCAGCATTTCCACCGAGACAGCTTATAGCAATCAGCCCCAGCATTTT. Translated: CASISTETAYSNQPQHF.

This clonotype has more than one count but fewer than ten. This chain uses TRBV5-1 with TRBJ1-1; 9 bases agree with TRBD1. V dropped 5 bases and J dropped 5; count of bases not matched to a gene: 7. CDR1 and CDR2 (germline): SGHRS, YFSETQ. This CDR3 spans 14 amino acids. This chain's CDR3 is CASRTDRGRTEAFF. The CDR3 region has the DNA TGCGCCAGCAGGACGGACAGGGGCAGGACTGAAGCTTTCTTT.

This chain uses TRBV12-3 or TRBV12-4 with TRBJ2-5; 9 nucleotides agree with TRBD2. The tail of the sequence fits TRBJ2-1 better, so the J call may be wrong. The CDR3 has 17 amino acids. In nucleotides, the CDR3 is TGTGCCAGCAGTTTTACGGCTAGCGGGACGGGGGGGAATGAGCAGTTCTTC. This translates into CASSFTASGTGGNEQFF.

This clonotype has a handful of counts. The V gene is TRBV29-1, the J gene TRBJ2-3, with D perhaps given as TRBD1 or TRBD2 (5 bases each). Germline V gene data show CDR1 as SQVTM and CDR2 as ANQGSEA. Between the trimmed V and J ends, which lost 3 bases and 5 bases, there was a span of 6 bases. The CDR3 spans 11 residues. CDR3 sequence reads: CSVDGGDTQYF. CDR3 sequence (DNA): TGCAGCGTTGATGGGGGAGATACGCAGTATTTT.

V usage is TRBV6-6 and J usage is TRBJ1-4; D is uncertain. CDR3 length equals 14 residues. Germline CDR1 and CDR2: MNHNY and SVGAGI (reference sequence). V dropped 5 bases and J dropped 5 bases, with 12 bases sitting between them. The CDR3 sequence is CASSNSLFNEKLFF. The CDR3 nucleotides are TGTGCCAGCAGTAACAGCCTATTCAATGAAAAACTGTTTTTT.

A few counts support this clonotype. The J gene is TRBJ1-1, the V gene TRBV6-5; D is ambiguous. This CDR3 has 13 amino acids. The germline V gene encodes CDR1 MNHEY and CDR2 SVGAGI. With 6 bases removed from V and 2 bases from J, the gap between germline ends came to 10 bases. This chain's CDR3 is CASRNGPNTEAFF. In nucleotides, the CDR3 is TGTGCCAGCAGAAACGGTCCAAACACTGAAGCTTTCTTT.

The CDR3 is CASSQVVGPSSYNEQFF. CDR3 sequence (DNA): TGTGCCAGCAGCCAAGTAGTGGGCCCTAGCTCCTACAATGAGCAGTTCTTC. The J gene is TRBJ2-1, the V gene TRBV3-1; no clear D gene. Trimming took off 1 base at V and 0 bases at J, with 13 bases between the two ends. The CDR3 is 17 residues long. Germline V gene data show CDR1 as LGHDT and CDR2 as YNNKEL (reference sequence).

This clonotype was seen ten or more times. This chain connects TRBV29-1 to TRBJ2-7, with TRBD1 identical over 9 bases. This CDR3 contains 14 residues. Germline V lookup: CDR1 SQVTM, CDR2 ANQGSEA. Trimming cost V 4 bases and J 1 base; bases outside gene matches: 5. CDR3 sequence: CSVVRDRVSYEQYV. CDR3 nucleotide sequence: TGCAGCGTTGTCCGGGACAGGGTTTCCTACGAGCAGTACGTC.

This chain uses TRBV7-2 with TRBJ2-1; D is uncertain. The V gene's germline CDR1 is SGHTA and CDR2 FQGNSA. The CDR3 is 14 amino acids. V was pared by 3 bases and J by 4 bases, with 10 bases between. CDR3 sequence reads: CASSLVIQYNEQFF. CDR3 nucleotide sequence: TGTGCCAGCAGCTTGGTTATTCAGTACAATGAGCAGTTCTTC.

This clonotype was detected many times. J is TRBJ2-3 and V is TRBV18; D remains unclear. Trimming stripped 1 base from V and 2 bases from J, with 4 bases between. This CDR3 spans 13 amino acids. The germline V gene has CDR1 KGHSH and CDR2 LQKENI. This CDR3 reads CASSPLATDTQYF. As DNA, the CDR3 is TGTGCCAGCTCACCACTTGCCACAGATACGCAGTATTTT.

This clonotype was detected a few times. This chain uses TRBV7-8 with TRBJ1-4, with D possibly being TRBD1 (6 bases). This CDR3 is built from 16 residues. Per germline, CDR1 SGHVS and CDR2 FQNEAQ. The germline V and J ends were trimmed by 5 bases and 8 bases, with 21 bases remaining between them. The CDR3 nucleotides read TGTGCCAGCAGCCTAGGGGGGGCCGGATCCTCCGAAAAACTGTTTTTT. Translated, it gives CASSLGGAGSSEKLFF.

The V call is TRBV29-1, the J call TRBJ2-5; D may correspond to TRBD1 or TRBD2 (5 bases each). Germline V gene sequence: CDR1 SQVTM, CDR2 ANQGSEA. The CDR3 is made up of 12 amino acids. In DNA, the CDR3 is TGCTCTGGTATGAGGGGCCGAGAGACCCAGTACTTC. Translation gives CSGMRGRETQYF.

This clonotype has a handful of counts. J is TRBJ2-3 and V is TRBV11-2; tentatively, D is TRBD2 (5 bases). Looked up from germline, CDR1 is SGHAT and CDR2 is FQNNGV. The CDR3 runs 15 residues. V was clipped by 4 bases and J by 3 bases, with 14 bases between them. This CDR3 reads CASSSAGFRTDTQYF. The CDR3 DNA is TGTGCCAGCAGCTCGGCGGGTTTTCGGACAGATACGCAGTATTTT.

V and J are TRBV29-1 and TRBJ2-5; D gene unclear. Germline V gene data show CDR1 as SQVTM and CDR2 as ANQGSEA. V was trimmed by 3 bases and J by 3 bases, leaving 11 bases between them. The CDR3 length is 13 residues. CDR3 region: CSVEAPNEETQYF. The CDR3 bases are TGCAGCGTTGAGGCGCCGAATGAAGAGACCCAGTACTTC.

This chain connects TRBV3-1 to TRBJ1-4; 8 nucleotides line up with TRBD1. The germline V gene has CDR1 LGHDT and CDR2 YNNKEL (reference sequence). The CDR3 is made up of 14 amino acids. Unmatched junction bases numbered 7, after V lost 5 bases and J lost 8 bases. Written as DNA, the CDR3 is TGTGCCAGCAGCAACGGACAGGGATACGAAAAACTGTTTTTT. Amino acids: CASSNGQGYEKLFF.

This chain uses TRBV30 with TRBJ1-1; D gene unclear. Trimming removed 2 bases at V and 1 base at J, with 11 bases between. Germline assignment: CDR1 GTSNPN and CDR2 SVGIG (reference sequence). The CDR3 length is 14 residues. The CDR3 nucleotides read TGTGCCTGGAGTCCGGCGACGGGGAACACTGAAGCTTTCTTT. Encoded protein: CAWSPATGNTEAFF.

This clonotype was seen a handful of times. The J gene is TRBJ2-4, the V gene TRBV6-1, with TRBD2 matching over 14 bases. Germline values: CDR1 MNHNS, CDR2 SASEGT. The CDR3 contains 17 residues. V was clipped by 10 bases and J by 1 base; unmatched bases: 9. CDR3 DNA: TGTGCCACCCAGGGACTAGCGGGGGCGGGGGCCAAAAACATTCAGTACTTC. Translated: CATQGLAGAGAKNIQYF.

This clonotype was counted at least ten times. At one of its ends the junction is not consistent with the germline gene, which may arise from a read error. The genes are TRBV12-3 or TRBV12-4 and TRBJ2-4; no definite D call. CDR3 length: 12 amino acids. CDR3: CASSLAKNIQYF. The CDR3 DNA reads as TGTGCCAGCAGCTTAGCCAAAAACATTCAGTACTTC.

The gene calls are TRBV4-1 and TRBJ2-3; 8 bases map to TRBD1. V was clipped by 0 bases and J by 3 bases; unmatched bases: 5. The CDR3 has 16 residues. Germline V CDR1 and CDR2: MGHRA, YSYEKL. CDR3: CASSQDRQGWTDTQYF. The CDR3 DNA reads as TGCGCCAGCAGCCAAGACCGACAGGGGTGGACAGATACGCAGTATTTT.